This TCR beta chain was obtained from a study of T-cell reconstitution after alpha-beta-depleted transplantation in children. This sample's TCRbeta library carried unique molecular identifier barcodes. TCRdb reprocessed the PCR reads with MiXCR, giving one entry per CDR3 protein. The sample records about 640,000 distinct CDR3 sequences, 10% to 15% being singletons. Study-wide points: Two months or so post-transplant, alpha-beta T cells reportedly derived from several hundred expanded graft clones. By one year post-transplant, T-cell counts and diversity largely arose from T cells that were newly produced. Diversity of TCRbeta at day 60 was high in some patients, arising from surviving recipient T cells and thymic progenitors.

Germline trimming cut 5 bases from V and 5 bases from J; bases unmatched to any gene: 9. The length of the CDR3 is 15 residues. The germline gives CDR1 MNHNS, CDR2 SASEGT. On this clonotype itself: Its antigen is unknown.

The clonotype was recovered from a male patient under 18 who had a stem cell transplant for acute myeloid leukemia, so the T cells may come from the graft donor. V usage is TRBV6-1 and J usage is TRBJ1-5, with TRBD1 matching over 7 bases. The material sequenced was PBMCs, mostly from graft donor cells, taken 360 days after TCRalphabeta/CD19-depleted stem cell transplant. CDR3 DNA sequence: TGTGCCAGCAGTACACTCCGGGACAGCTATCAGCCCCAGCATTTT. This sequence encodes CASSTLRDSYQPQHF.